Shown below are 4 T cell receptor beta chains from a single sample sequenced in a study of graft-versus-host responses after intestinal transplantation. Measured with immunoSEQ multiplex PCR; TCRdb has only the in-frame clones, and not every one. The sample has 96,000 or so clones, roughly 90% seen once. These TCRs' antigens remain unknown. Sequenced here: unstimulated CD4+ T cells sorted from spleen or lymph node cells, sampled before intestinal transplant. Source of these receptors: a human donor who received an intestinal transplant.

The chain recombines TRBV7-8 with TRBJ2-2, with 9 nucleotides matching TRBD2. There are 19 residues in the CDR3. V gave up 1 base and J gave up 7 bases; unmatched junction bases: 16. CDR1 is SGHVS and CDR2 is FQNEAQ in the germline V gene. The DNA for the CDR3 is TGTGCCAGCAGCTTAGGTTTCCTAGCGGGGACCAAACGGTACGGGGAGCTGTTTTTT. Translation: CASSLGFLAGTKRYGELFF.

This chain's CDR3 is CASRTSGGSNEQYF. The CDR3 DNA sequence: TGCGCCAGCAGAACTAGCGGGGGTAGTAACGAGCAGTACTTC. The V gene is TRBV5-1, the J gene TRBJ2-7; 11 nucleotides line up with TRBD2. With 5 bases clipped from V and 5 bases from J, the junction kept 6 bases outside the gene matches. Germline-derived CDR1 and CDR2 are SGHRS and YFSETQ. The length of the CDR3 is 14 residues.

The chain is built from TRBV5-1 and TRBJ2-5; 8 bases are shared with TRBD2. CDR1 is SGHRS, CDR2 YFSETQ, per germline. V shed 5 bases, J shed 4 bases, and the junction held 10 bases outside the gene matches. This CDR3 contains 15 residues. CDR3 coding DNA: TGCGCCAGCAGTGATTATCGAACTAGCGGAGAGACCCAGTACTTC. Residues: CASSDYRTSGETQYF.

The chain uses TRBV19 and TRBJ2-7; no clear D. Germline V gives CDR1 LNHDA, CDR2 SQIVND (reference sequence). This CDR3 is 15 amino acids long. The V end lost 6 bases, the J end lost 0 bases, and 15 bases lay between the germline ends. The CDR3 sequence is CASSLDSRSSYEQYF. CDR3 coding DNA: TGTGCCAGTAGCTTAGACTCCAGATCCTCCTACGAGCAGTACTTC.